This T cell receptor beta chain was found in a study of blood T cells in healthy people across ages (dated by TCRdb to the mid-2010s). Regarding the research as a whole: In model experiments, template switching captured roughly one uniquely barcoded TCR beta cDNA molecule for every two T cells. The study measured age-related changes in TCR beta repertoire diversity using deep sequencing normalized with unique cDNA molecular identifiers. Two additional independent replicas of 1 million unique cDNA reads from the same blood draw were analyzed for two donors (one aged 18 to 29 and one aged 80 or older). Donors were grouped into four age groups: young (average about 15 years), middle-aged (39), aged (around 60) and long-lived (over 80). What the work shows at the level of the full study, not this receptor alone: Because the CMV infection status of the donors was unknown, age-related changes in expanded clonotypes may potentially have been confounded. The percentage of naive T cells measured by flow cytometry correlated strongly with observed TCR beta diversity. Observed TCR beta diversity per million T cells fell roughly linearly with age, and a significant reduction was already apparent by age about 36. Total diversity estimates from one million sequenced T cells were considered lower bounds and underestimates. Compared with the aged group, the long-lived group had more naive CD4+ T cells, fewer expanded clones and increased TCR diversity, suggesting age selection. Conclusive comparison of naive and antigen-experienced compartments was prevented by the profiling of bulk unsorted PBMCs.

As regards this clonotype: Its antigen is currently not known. The sample holds no much larger clone one base away, and base qualities are not on file.

The donors were 40 or so Caucasian individuals from Russia, aged about 6 to 95 years, who were systemically healthy. About 10 milliliters of peripheral blood were collected from each donor into EDTA-treated Vacutainer tubes. PBMCs were isolated by Ficoll-Paque density-gradient centrifugation, with at least 6 million obtained per sample. Trizol reagent was used to extract total RNA from PBMCs, with at least 5.5 micrograms per sample. The percentages of naive CD45RAhigh/CD27high T cells were determined by flow cytometry on a PBMC aliquot from every donor. The library was built by means of 5' RACE. TCRdb names Illumina HiSeq 2500 as the instrument used. A second roughly 6 to 12 cycle PCR used a sample-barcoded 5' primer and a J-beta primer mix. A template-switch 5' adaptor carrying 12 random nucleotides introduced a unique molecular identifier onto each TCR beta cDNA molecule. Each sample yielded at least 3 million CDR3-containing paired-end reads. The Mint cDNA synthesis kit, primed by a TRBC-specific oligonucleotide, was used to synthesize first-strand cDNA from all RNA. Following uracil-DNA glycosylase treatment, all cDNA underwent a first 18-cycle PCR with the universal primers M1SS and BC2_uni_R. The authors processed their data as follows. For normalization, 1 million high-quality reads, each with a distinct molecular identifier, were randomly selected from each sample. Reads sharing molecular identifiers were discarded rather than binned into consensus sequences. CDR3 identification, clonotype clustering and error correction used MiTCR with a Q25 quality threshold and the strictest error-elimination algorithm. A nonparametric unseen species model with Euler transformation was used to estimate lower-bound total TCR beta diversity. TCRdb took the public reads, trimmed them with fastp at Q25, ran MiXCR for clone calling and kept in-frame beta chains. Here each entry gathers all rows of one CDR3 protein and keeps the most common genes and DNA. The authors' filters were not applied to this entry. Across this sample there are some 800,000 distinct CDR3 sequences, with approximately 25% seen only once. The ten largest clones represent 3% to 4% of the sample.

The germline V gene (reference sequence) specifies SEHNR as CDR1 and FQNEAQ as CDR2. Trimming accounts for 4 bases at V and 1 base at J, while the number of junction bases matched to no gene is 4. Its CDR3 holds 15 amino acids, cysteine through phenylalanine. Only the CDR3 DNA is retained, 45 bases long and in frame from the first base. The sample also formed part of further work on T cells of mothers and their children. Reported in the second study: Donors were nine systemically healthy Caucasian individuals: three mothers and their six children. cDNA synthesis consumed the entire amount of extracted RNA, loaded at about 1.5 ug RNA in each 15 ul reaction. In the second PCR, sample barcodes and 2-4 random nucleotides were introduced via the M1S primer. More than 8 million TCR beta CDR3 reads were obtained from each mother, and roughly 3 million reads were obtained from each child. TCR recombination output is similarly shaped by thymic selection in related and unrelated pairs, with a minor effect exerted by inherited differences. Normalized repertoire overlap was always found to be slightly, but never significantly, higher in related mother-child pairs than in unrelated mother-child pairs. With a sensitivity of around 97 clones per million clonotypes, no persistent microchimeric T cell clones were detected. Deep NGS was used in the study to compare the TCR beta repertoires of mothers and children and to look for features that separate related mother-child pairs from unrelated individuals. On average, the children were around 11 +/- 4 years old, while the mothers were about 37 +/- 4 years old. After adapter ligation with NEBNext reagents, the libraries were sequenced on Illumina HiSeq 2000 with 100+100 nt paired-end reads. To avoid cross-contamination, the mother libraries and the child libraries were prepared a month apart and sequenced in separate runs. Each donor had between roughly 450,000 and 2,100,000 distinct TCR beta clonotypes identified. Naive TCR beta clonotypes were estimated from low-frequency clonotypes matched to each donor's FACS-determined naive share, without sorting.

Recombination connected TRBV7-9 to TRBJ1-5, and 7 junction bases match TRBD1. This sequence originates from a boy aged 5 to 17 in good health. The specimen was blood. The DNA sequence is as follows: TGTGCCAGCAGCTCGACCAGGGGGAGCAATCAGCCCCAGCATTTT. It specifies CASSSTRGSNQPQHF.